This TCR beta chain came from a study of OX40 agonist ivuxolimab in advanced cancers. Study details: Ivuxolimab is a fully human IgG2 antibody that activates OX40 (CD134). People in dose escalation had one of these cancers: hepatocellular carcinoma, melanoma, renal cell or head and neck cancer. Patients received intravenous ivuxolimab every 2 weeks at 0.01 to 10 mg/kg.

The data were produced by immunoSEQ multiplex PCR, yet TCRdb's version contains in-frame clones alone and is incomplete. This repertoire shows about 58,000 clones, 70% to 80% found once; its top ten account for over 1%. In germline, CDR1 is SGHKS, CDR2 YYEKEE (reference sequence). V shed 4 bases and J shed 3 bases, with 10 bases lying between them. This CDR3 is 13 amino acids long. Overall study results and limits: CD4+ and CD8+ blood T cells expanded clonally by week 6 at 0.1 to 3.0 mg/kg.

On this clone itself: Its antigen remains unknown.

The specimen was CD4+ or CD8+ T cells sorted from blood, collected in a trial of the OX40 agonist ivuxolimab. The chain joins TRBV5-5 to TRBJ1-1; D not certain. The TCR comes from an adult with an advanced solid tumor such as melanoma, head and neck, liver or kidney cancer. CDR3 in DNA: TGTGCCAGCAGCCTTGGGCCCTACACTGAAGCTTTCTTT. Amino acids: CASSLGPYTEAFF.